Listed below are T cell receptor beta chains from one sample, sequenced in a study of blood T cell repertoires in COVID-19. The method was immunoSEQ multiplex PCR; TCRdb's version includes in-frame clones alone and lacks a portion of them. The sample comprises under 250,000 clones, roughly 86% of which are singletons, and roughly 2.5% rests with the top ten. Specimen: peripheral blood. The receptor source for this set is a woman aged 55-69 years with acute or convalescent COVID-19. CDR3s include the opening cysteine and the closing phenylalanine or tryptophan. The D gene is left open where the match is weak. Expanded clones get a size class; other rows say once, few or many, or leave the size out.

j_call v_call d_call clone_size cdr3_nt cdr3_aa
TRBJ2-2 TRBV28 TRBD1 NA TGTGCCAGCGGGACAGGCGCTCCCGGGGAGCTGTTTTTT CASGTGAPGELFF
TRBJ2-1 TRBV19 TRBD2 NA TGTGCCAGTAGTATAGTGGGGACTAGCGGGGGGGCAAATGAGCAGTTCTTC CASSIVGTSGGANEQFF
TRBJ2-7 TRBV9 NA NA TGTGCCAGCAGCGTAGATTGGGGAGCCTACGAGCAGTACTTC CASSVDWGAYEQYF
TRBJ2-5 TRBV5-5 NA NA TGTGCCAGCAGCTTGGACTGGGAGACCCAGTACTTC CASSLDWETQYF
TRBJ1-1 TRBV3-1/TRBV3-2 NA NA TGTGCCAGCAGCCAAGCCGACACTGAAGCTTTCTTT CASSQADTEAFF
TRBJ1-5 TRBV6-6 TRBD1 NA TGTGCCAGCAGACAACAGGGGAATCAGCCCCAGCATTTT CASRQQGNQPQHF
TRBJ2-5 TRBV7-6 TRBD2 NA TGTGCCAGCAGCTTAGCGTACGGACTTCCGCAGCTAGCGGGGGGGCCCAAGACCCAGTACTTC CASSLAYGLPQLAGGPKTQYF
TRBJ1-2 TRBV18 TRBD1 NA TGTGCCAGCTCACCAAGGCCGACAGGGGCAGGCTACACCTTC CASSPRPTGAGYTF
TRBJ2-7 TRBV28 NA NA TGTGCCAGCAGTTTACGGTCAGCTAGAGAGCAGTACTTC CASSLRSAREQYF
TRBJ1-1 TRBV5-1 TRBD1 NA TGCGCCAGCAGCACGGGACAGGGGAACACTGAAGCTTTCTTT CASSTGQGNTEAFF
TRBJ2-2 TRBV9 NA NA TGTGCCAGCAGCGAGGGGACTTTCTCTTCCGGGGAGCTGTTTTTT CASSEGTFSSGELFF
TRBJ1-3 TRBV5-1 NA NA TGCGCCAGCAGCTTGGTGGGGACACCCGAAAACACCATATATTTT CASSLVGTPENTIYF
TRBJ1-2 TRBV29-1 TRBD1 NA TGCAGCGTTGATAAGGGGGCTCGGGGCTACACCTTC CSVDKGARGYTF
TRBJ2-7 TRBV27 TRBD1 NA TGTGCCAGCAGACCCGGACAGGGCTCGCTATACGAGCAGTACTTC CASRPGQGSLYEQYF
TRBJ1-3 TRBV10-2 NA once TGCGCCAGCGGGGGGGGTGGAAACACCATATATTTT CASGGGGNTIYF
TRBJ1-2 TRBV7-9 NA NA TGTGCCAGCAGCTTACTTTTGCTGGGGGGTAATGGCTACACCTTC CASSLLLLGGNGYTF
TRBJ2-7 TRBV5-1 TRBD2 once TGCGCCAGCAGCCCTCTACTAGCGGGGGGGACCTACGAGCAGTACTTC CASSPLLAGGTYEQYF
TRBJ2-7 TRBV6-5 TRBD1 NA TGTGCCAGCACCAGCGGGACAGGGGGCAATTTCGAGCAGTACTTC CASTSGTGGNFEQYF
TRBJ2-7 TRBV24-1 TRBD1 NA TGTGCCACCAGTGTGACAGGGGACGAGCAGTACTTC CATSVTGDEQYF
TRBJ2-5 TRBV19 NA NA TGTGCCAGTAGTAAAGTCGGGAGACAGACCCAGTACTTC CASSKVGRQTQYF
TRBJ2-1 TRBV12-5 TRBD2 NA TGTGCTAGTGGTCTTACACGACTAGCGGGGGGCTTAGAGAATGAGCAGTTCTTC CASGLTRLAGGLENEQFF
TRBJ2-7 TRBV19 TRBD1 NA TGTGCCAGTAGTACCGAGGACAGGGCCCTCGAGCAGTACTTC CASSTEDRALEQYF
TRBJ1-2 TRBV19 NA once TGTGCCAGTAGTTCGCGGGGCTCTGGGAACTATGGCTACACCTTC CASSSRGSGNYGYTF
TRBJ1-5 TRBV5-1 TRBD1 NA TGCGCCAGCAGCCCGGAAGGGGGCCAGCCCCAGCATTTT CASSPEGGQPQHF
TRBJ2-7 TRBV4-2 NA few TGTGCCAGCAGCCAAGACTACTCCTACGAGCAGTACTTC CASSQDYSYEQYF
TRBJ2-7 TRBV28 TRBD2 NA TGTGCCAGCAGTTTTTACGGGGGGGCGTACGAGCAGTACTTC CASSFYGGAYEQYF
TRBJ2-4 TRBV12-3/TRBV12-4 NA NA TGTGCCAGCAGTACAGGGTACCAAAACATTCAGTACTTC CASSTGYQNIQYF
TRBJ2-2 TRBV7-6 NA NA TGTGCCAGCAGCTTAAGTAAGGGAGGCACCGGGGAGCTGTTTTTT CASSLSKGGTGELFF
TRBJ1-5 TRBV7-8 TRBD1 NA TGTGCCAGCAGCAAGGGACAGGGGGGCAATCAGCCCCAGCATTTT CASSKGQGGNQPQHF
TRBJ1-5 TRBV6-2/TRBV6-3 TRBD1 NA TGTGCCAGCAGTTACCCAAGACAGGGTAGCAATCAGCCCCAGCATTTT CASSYPRQGSNQPQHF
TRBJ2-3 TRBV18 NA once TGTGCCAGCTCACCACTAGTGCAGGCAGATACGCAGTATTTT CASSPLVQADTQYF
TRBJ2-5 TRBV24-1 TRBD1 NA TGTGCCACCAGTGAACTCGAGGACAGGGGAGAGACCCAGTACTTC CATSELEDRGETQYF
TRBJ1-1 TRBV5-1 TRBD1 once TGCGCCAGCAGCCAATGGGGACAGTTGAACACTGAAGCTTTCTTT CASSQWGQLNTEAFF
TRBJ2-7 TRBV6-5 NA NA TGTGCCAGCAGTTACTCGGCAGGGGGGTCCTACGAGCAGTACTTC CASSYSAGGSYEQYF
TRBJ2-1 TRBV27 NA NA TGTGCCAGCAGTCTCAGGGGTGGCGGCTACAATGAGCAGTTCTTC CASSLRGGGYNEQFF
TRBJ2-7 TRBV19 TRBD1 NA TGTGCCAGTAGTTCGACAGGGGAGCAGTACTTC CASSSTGEQYF
TRBJ2-3 TRBV24-1 TRBD1 NA TGTGCCACCAGTGATGCCGGGACAGGGGTTGCGGATACGCAGTATTTT CATSDAGTGVADTQYF
TRBJ1-4 TRBV6-6 NA NA TGTGCCAGCACCACGGGGGGGGCTAATGAAAAACTGTTTTTT CASTTGGANEKLFF
TRBJ1-2 TRBV28 NA NA TGTGCCAGCAGTTTGGAGAACTCTAACTATGGCTACACCTTC CASSLENSNYGYTF
TRBJ2-7 TRBV7-9 TRBD1 NA TGTGCCAGCAGCTTAGCGGGGACAGGCGGACCACGGCAGTACTTC CASSLAGTGGPRQYF
TRBJ2-7 TRBV27 TRBD2 NA TGTGCCAGCAGTTTAATCCCCCGGACTAGCGGGAACTACGAGCAGTACTTC CASSLIPRTSGNYEQYF
TRBJ1-2 TRBV19 NA once TGTGCCAGTATCTTCACGAACGGGGGTGGCTACACCTTC CASIFTNGGGYTF
TRBJ2-3 TRBV3-1/TRBV3-2 TRBD2 NA TGTGCCAGCACCCTACTAGCGGGAGGTAGGGATACGCAGTATTTT CASTLLAGGRDTQYF
TRBJ1-6 TRBV3-1/TRBV3-2 NA NA TGTGCCAGCAGCCAAGAAGCTGGGTTGGGGACTAGTTCACCCCTCCACTTT CASSQEAGLGTSSPLHF
TRBJ2-3 TRBV5-1 TRBD2 NA TGCGCCAGCAGCGCAAGACTAGCCGGCACGCATACGCAGTATTTT CASSARLAGTHTQYF
TRBJ2-1 TRBV11-3 NA NA TGTGCCAGCAGCTCCCGGCTCGGGAGCGGGAATGAGCAGTTCTTC CASSSRLGSGNEQFF
TRBJ1-2 TRBV5-4 NA NA TGTGCCAGCAGCTTAGGAGGCTATGGCTACACCTTC CASSLGGYGYTF
TRBJ2-7 TRBV30 NA NA TGTGCCTGGAGTGACCCACCTAGAGACGAGCAGTACTTC CAWSDPPRDEQYF
TRBJ1-1 TRBV7-2 TRBD1 NA TGTGCCAGCGCAACAGGGGGATCGAGTAAGGCTTTCTTT CASATGGSSKAFF
TRBJ2-2 TRBV4-3 TRBD1 NA TGCGCCAGCAGCCCCGGGACAGGGATGAACACCGGGGAGCTGTTTTTT CASSPGTGMNTGELFF
TRBJ1-2 TRBV28 TRBD1 once TGTGCCAGCAGTTCGGGACAGGCCTATGGCTACACCTTC CASSSGQAYGYTF
TRBJ2-1 TRBV6-5 TRBD2 NA TGTGCCAGCAGTCACGGGGGGTGGCAGTTCTTC CASSHGGWQFF
TRBJ2-2 TRBV7-2 TRBD2 NA TGTGCCAGCAGCAAAGGCGGGACTAGTCAGTACACCGGGGAGCTGTTTTTT CASSKGGTSQYTGELFF
TRBJ1-2 TRBV7-2 NA NA TGTGCCAGCAGCTCGCCGGGACATGGAGACTATGGCTACACCTTC CASSSPGHGDYGYTF